This is a list of T cell receptor beta chains from one sample in a study of T cell repertoires in cytomegalovirus infection. TCRdb reanalysed the reads using MiXCR and keeps one entry per CDR3 protein. The table records more than 400,000 distinct CDR3 sequences, about 25% of them present only once. Sequenced material: PBMCs. The receptor source for this set is a human donor in good health (CMV status not recorded). Some clones in this sample may be carry-over from other donors' samples. The CDR3 runs from the conserved cysteine through the conserved F or W. Fields, in order: J gene, clone size, V gene, D gene, CDR3 protein, CDR3 DNA. A D gene is named only where the DNA matches it firmly. The size field is filled for only some rows; it gives once, few, many or a size class.

TRBJ1-2	many	TRBV7-2	TRBD1	CASSHRQGSFYGYTF	TGTGCCAGCAGCCATCGACAGGGCTCTTTCTATGGCTACACCTTC
TRBJ1-6	many	TRBV7-6	NA	CASSLGGNSPLHF	TGTGCCAGCAGTTTAGGGGGTAATTCACCCCTCCACTTT
TRBJ1-5	many	TRBV7-8	NA	CASSWAGVGVGNQPQHF	TGTGCCAGCAGCTGGGCGGGGGTCGGGGTAGGAAATCAGCCCCAGCATTTT
TRBJ1-5	NA	TRBV30	NA	CAWRGPRGDQPQHF	TGTGCCTGGAGAGGGCCAAGGGGCGATCAGCCCCAGCATTTT
TRBJ1-5	few	TRBV24-1	NA	CATSGGAGNQPQHF	TGTGCCACCAGTGGCGGCGCCGGCAATCAGCCCCAGCATTTT
TRBJ2-5	NA	TRBV7-9	NA	CASSPEWTQYF	TGTGCCAGCAGCCCTGAGTGGACCCAGTACTTC
TRBJ1-1	few	TRBV18	TRBD1	CASSPPGQRNTEAFF	TGTGCCAGCTCACCGCCGGGACAGCGTAACACTGAAGCTTTCTTT
TRBJ1-6	NA	TRBV5-4	NA	CASSLEGRYNSPLHF	TGTGCCAGCAGCTTGGAAGGGCGTTATAATTCACCCCTCCACTTT
TRBJ2-2	few	TRBV14	NA	CASSPEWGFDAGELFF	TGTGCCAGCAGCCCCGAGTGGGGGTTTGATGCCGGGGAGCTGTTTTTT
TRBJ1-2	NA	TRBV7-9	NA	CASGALQPTGGYTF	TGTGCCAGCGGGGCATTACAGCCGACTGGTGGCTACACCTTC
TRBJ2-3	NA	TRBV29-1	TRBD2	CSGASGPDTQYF	TGCAGCGGGGCTAGCGGGCCAGATACGCAGTATTTT
TRBJ2-2	NA	TRBV5-5	TRBD1	CASSLGTGRVGELFF	TGTGCCAGCAGCCTGGGGACAGGAAGAGTCGGGGAGCTGTTTTTT
TRBJ2-7	NA	TRBV12-3/TRBV12-4	NA	CASRDSVYEQYF	TGTGCCAGCAGAGACAGCGTTTACGAGCAGTACTTC
TRBJ1-2	NA	TRBV10-3	NA	CAISESPGEAASNYGYTF	TGTGCCATCAGTGAGTCCCCGGGGGAGGCTGCCTCTAACTATGGCTACACCTTC
TRBJ1-4	NA	TRBV2	NA	CASSVRVLFF	TGTGCCAGCAGTGTGAGGGTCCTGTTTTTT
TRBJ2-1	NA	TRBV18	NA	CASSRAPGLAQFF	TGTGCCAGCTCACGGGCTCCGGGACTTGCGCAGTTCTTC
TRBJ1-1	NA	TRBV9	NA	CASSVRVNTEAFF	TGTGCCAGCAGCGTAAGGGTGAACACTGAAGCTTTCTTT
TRBJ2-5	NA	TRBV6-1	NA	CASSPSPFASDQETQYF	TGTGCCAGCAGTCCCTCCCCCTTCGCTAGCGACCAAGAGACCCAGTACTTC
TRBJ1-6	NA	TRBV20-1	NA	CSARDSGHGFDSPFHF	TGCAGTGCTAGAGACTCGGGACACGGATTCGATTCACCCTTCCACTTT
TRBJ2-3	NA	TRBV2	TRBD2	CASRIPGLALTDTDTQYF	TGTGCCAGCAGGATACCGGGACTAGCCTTAACAGACACAGATACGCAGTATTTT
TRBJ2-7	NA	TRBV11-2	TRBD2	CASSGLAGDRAYEQYF	TGTGCCAGCAGCGGACTAGCGGGGGACAGAGCCTACGAGCAGTACTTC
TRBJ2-5	NA	TRBV27	TRBD1	CASSPRDRGWLETQYF	TGTGCCAGCAGTCCCCGGGACAGGGGTTGGTTGGAGACCCAGTACTTC
TRBJ2-1	NA	TRBV12-3/TRBV12-4	TRBD2	CASSFGSGRVDEQFF	TGTGCCAGCAGTTTCGGTAGCGGGAGGGTCGATGAGCAGTTCTTC
TRBJ2-3	few	TRBV30	NA	CAWRTPPALTSTDTQYF	TGTGCCTGGAGGACCCCCCCGGCCCTCACAAGCACAGATACGCAGTATTTT
TRBJ2-3	many	TRBV7-7	TRBD2	CASSLPYSGSEDTQYF	TGTGCTAGCAGCTTACCCTATAGCGGGAGTGAAGATACGCAGTATTTT
TRBJ1-2	NA	TRBV6-2/TRBV6-3	TRBD1	CASSIYRGRYTF	TGTGCCAGCAGTATTTACAGGGGCCGCTACACCTTC
TRBJ1-4	few	TRBV7-9	NA	CASSFSAGEKLFF	TGTGCCAGCAGCTTTTCCGCCGGCGAAAAACTGTTTTTT
TRBJ2-5	NA	TRBV7-7	TRBD1	CASSFTGGPSETQYF	TGTGCCAGCAGCTTCACAGGGGGACCGTCGGAGACCCAGTACTTC
TRBJ2-3	NA	TRBV20-1	TRBD1	CSAMDRSTDTQYF	TGCAGTGCTATGGACAGGAGCACAGATACGCAGTATTTT
TRBJ2-3	few	TRBV7-9	NA	CASSRQNGGSTDTQYF	TGTGCCAGCAGCCGCCAAAACGGCGGGAGCACAGATACGCAGTATTTT
TRBJ1-1	few	TRBV28	NA	CACWRLGGKAFF	TGTGCCTGCTGGCGGCTTGGAGGTAAAGCTTTCTTT
TRBJ1-3	few	TRBV19	NA	CASSMSDTIYF	TGTGCCAGTAGTATGTCTGACACCATATATTTT
TRBJ2-6	NA	TRBV27	NA	CASSPPRQSSGANVLTF	TGTGCCAGCAGTCCCCCGAGACAGTCGTCTGGGGCCAACGTCCTGACTTTC
TRBJ2-2	many	TRBV7-9	TRBD1	CASSRTGLDTGELFF	TGTGCCAGCAGCCGGACAGGGCTCGACACCGGGGAGCTGTTTTTT
TRBJ1-1	NA	TRBV6-5	TRBD1	CASSYRDSLNTEAFF	TGTGCCAGCAGTTACCGGGACAGCTTAAACACTGAAGCTTTCTTT
TRBJ1-1	many	TRBV7-8	NA	CASSPTGGAQVEAFF	TGTGCCAGCAGCCCAACCGGGGGGGCGCAGGTTGAAGCTTTCTTT
TRBJ2-3	few	TRBV6-2/TRBV6-3	TRBD2	CASSYSRSQREIDTQYF	TGTGCCAGCAGTTACTCGAGGTCTCAGCGGGAGATCGATACGCAGTATTTT
TRBJ2-1	NA	TRBV5-4	NA	CASSLGTKNEQFF	TGTGCCAGCAGCTTGGGGACGAAAAATGAGCAGTTCTTC
TRBJ2-2	many	TRBV7-2	TRBD1	CASSLAPRGQGGELFF	TGTGCCAGCAGCTTAGCGCCCAGGGGGCAGGGCGGGGAGCTGTTTTTT
TRBJ2-5	few	TRBV7-8	TRBD1	CASSLYGTAIQETQYF	TGTGCCAGCAGCTTATACGGGACAGCGATACAAGAGACCCAGTACTTC
TRBJ2-3	many	TRBV7-6	NA	CASSLGGSSSTDTQYF	TGTGCCAGCAGCTTAGGCGGCTCGTCTAGCACAGATACGCAGTATTTT
TRBJ2-3	few	TRBV29-1	NA	CSVKSRDFLDTQYF	TGCAGCGTAAAATCCCGGGACTTTCTAGATACGCAGTATTTT
TRBJ1-1	NA	TRBV2	TRBD1	CASSVLNRGLGEAFF	TGTGCCAGCAGTGTCTTGAACAGGGGGCTCGGTGAAGCTTTCTTT
TRBJ1-1	NA	TRBV14	NA	CASSHRGREAFF	TGTGCCAGCAGCCACAGGGGAAGGGAAGCTTTCTTT
TRBJ2-1	NA	TRBV24-1	NA	CATSDLPRGEQFF	TGTGCCACCAGTGATTTGCCCAGGGGTGAGCAGTTCTTC
TRBJ2-3	NA	TRBV4-1	TRBD1	CASSREGDRGDTQYF	TGCGCCAGCAGCCGAGAGGGGGACAGGGGAGATACGCAGTATTTT
TRBJ2-3	few	TRBV7-2	NA	CASSLGTGHSTDTQYF	TGTGCCAGCAGCTTAGGAACGGGACACAGCACAGATACGCAGTATTTT
TRBJ2-5	few	TRBV30	NA	CAWRPASSKETQYF	TGTGCCTGGAGACCCGCTAGCTCAAAAGAGACCCAGTACTTC
TRBJ2-3	NA	TRBV7-9	NA	CASSLFVGDTQYF	TGTGCCAGCAGCTTATTTGTAGGAGATACGCAGTATTTT
TRBJ1-2	few	TRBV5-1	NA	CASSSAGDYGYTF	TGCGCCAGCAGCTCGGCGGGGGACTATGGCTACACCTTC
TRBJ2-2	NA	TRBV19	NA	CASSGQTGELFF	TGTGCCAGTAGTGGACAAACCGGGGAGCTGTTTTTT
TRBJ2-7	NA	TRBV24-1	TRBD1	CATSDPTGNSYEQYF	TGTGCCACCAGTGATCCGACAGGGAACTCCTACGAGCAGTACTTC
TRBJ2-4	few	TRBV2	NA	CASSTQNIQYF	TGTGCCAGCAGCACCCAAAACATTCAGTACTTC